The clone carrying this T cell receptor (beta chain) was picked up many times. TCRdb called the RT-PCR reads again in MiXCR, with one record for every CDR3 protein. The profile covers hundreds of thousands of distinct CDR3 sequences, with 13% to 15% appearing a single time and roughly 3.9% taken by the ten largest. In germline, CDR1 is SGDLS, CDR2 YYNGEE. The V end was cut by 3 bases, the J end by 6 bases, with 14 bases between. CDR3 length: 14 amino acids. The TCR was taken from a female donor in good health, serving as a healthy control. The sequenced sample was memory CD4+ T cells from blood. This sequence joins TRBV9 and TRBJ2-3; D possibly matches TRBD1 or TRBD2 (5 bases each). CDR3 in amino acids: CASSARTGTDTQYF. CDR3 nucleotides: TGTGCCAGCAGCGCGAGGACCGGGACGGATACGCAGTATTTT.